The 9 T cell receptor beta chains presented below share a single source sample, sequenced in a study of cytomegalovirus exposure and HLA in healthy donors. Both 60 Vbeta primers and 13 Jbeta primers went into the PCR. Using immunoSEQ multiplex PCR, the repertoire was profiled, and TCRdb retains in-frame clones only, with some absent. Seen here are approximately 200,000 clones, roughly 80% observed once, and the top ten hold 0.25% to 0.3%. The sequenced sample consisted of PBMCs. The receptors originated from a boy between 5 and 17 years old in good health and CMV-seronegative.

The chain combines TRBV5-6 with TRBJ2-1, with TRBD1 matching over 12 bases. Germline V gene lookup returns CDR1 SGHDT and CDR2 YYEEEE. J was trimmed by 7 bases and V by 5 bases; bases with no gene match: 4. The length of the CDR3 is 14 residues. The CDR3 here is CASRWDRGLNEQFF. CDR3 coding DNA: TGTGCCAGCAGATGGGACAGGGGGCTTAATGAGCAGTTCTTC.

CDR3 sequence: CASSPPSYNEQFF. DNA for the CDR3: TGCGCCAGCAGCCCCCCTAGCTACAATGAGCAGTTCTTC. The chain couples TRBV5-1 to TRBJ2-1; D ambiguous. Trimming removed 4 bases at V and 3 bases at J, with 8 bases between. The CDR3 has 13 residues. Germline V gene lookup returns CDR1 SGHRS and CDR2 YFSETQ.

The chain uses TRBV9 and TRBJ1-6; D perhaps matches TRBD1 (5 bases). V was trimmed by 4 bases and J by 8 bases, leaving 16 bases between them. The germline gives CDR1 SGDLS, CDR2 YYNGEE. The CDR3 is made up of 15 amino acids. As DNA, the CDR3 is TGTGCCAGCAGCTCCACCGGCAGGGAATATTCACCCCTCCACTTT. It translates to CASSSTGREYSPLHF.

This clone was detected a few times. The chain links TRBV18 to TRBJ1-2, with 9 bases fitting TRBD1. The CDR3 totals 17 residues. Germline CDR1 and CDR2: KGHSH and LQKENI. Losses at the gene ends were 2 bases for V and 5 bases for J; bases not matched to a gene: 12. CDR3: CASSPISTGGLEYGYTF. In DNA form, the CDR3 reads TGTGCCAGCTCACCAATCTCGACAGGGGGATTGGAGTATGGCTACACCTTC. Filled out from reference TRBV18 and TRBJ1-2, the complete variable domain reads NAGVMQNPRHLVRRRGQEARLRCSPMKGHSHVYWYRQLPEEGLKFMVYLQKENIIDESGMPKERFSAEFPKEGPSILRIQQVVRGDSAAYFCASSPISTGGLEYGYTFGSGTRLTVV.

The chain uses TRBV27 and TRBJ1-4, with D possibly TRBD1 on 5 matching bases. Between the trimmed V and J ends, which lost 8 bases and 8 bases, there was a span of 12 bases. Germline values: CDR1 MNHEY, CDR2 SMNVEV (reference sequence). The CDR3 extends over 12 amino acids. The CDR3 spells CASRSQAEKLFF. The CDR3 region has the DNA TGTGCCAGCCGCTCACAGGCGGAAAAACTGTTTTTT. Full variable domain (remainder filled in from reference TRBV27 and TRBJ1-4): EAQVTQNPRYLITVTGKKLTVTCSQNMNHEYMSWYRQDPGLGLRQIYYSMNVEVTDKGDVPEGYKVSRKEKRNFPLILESPSPNQTSLYFCASRSQAEKLFFGSGTQLSVL.

This chain uses TRBV9 with TRBJ1-4; D call uncertain. V dropped 0 bases and J dropped 11 bases, with 5 bases sitting between them. CDR3 length: 11 residues. Germline loops: CDR1 SGDLS, CDR2 YYNGEE. DNA for the CDR3: TGTGCCAGCAGCGTAGACGGGAAACTGTTTTTT. Its protein is CASSVDGKLFF.

A note on this clone: Because it lacks the conserved phenylalanine or tryptophan at the end, this CDR3 is likely a read error. The rearrangement joins TRBV5-1 to TRBJ1-6; TRBD1 agrees at 7 bases. Trimming cost V 0 bases and J 6 bases; bases outside gene matches: 18. The germline V gene encodes CDR1 SGHRS and CDR2 YFSETQ. CDR3 length: 20 residues. The CDR3 here is CASSLVGGQSLWGSNSPLHL. Written as DNA, the CDR3 is TGCGCCAGCAGCTTGGTGGGGGGACAGAGTCTATGGGGGAGTAATTCACCCCTCCACCTT.

This chain joins TRBV7-3 and TRBJ2-2; TRBD1 might be the D (6 bases). The CDR3 length is 16 residues. The germline gives CDR1 SGHTA, CDR2 FQGTGA. V lost 3 bases and J lost 6, with 17 bases in between. The CDR3 loop reads CASSLTGLLSAGELFF. The CDR3 DNA sequence: TGTGCCAGCAGCTTGACAGGCCTCCTCTCGGCCGGGGAGCTGTTTTTT.

The chain links TRBV12-5 to TRBJ1-4; D call uncertain. Germline CDR1 reads LGHNT; CDR2 reads FRNRAP. This CDR3 spans 13 amino acids. The V end lost 6 bases, the J end lost 8 bases, and 13 bases lay between the germline ends. CDR3 protein: CASGENSGEKLFF. The CDR3 region has the DNA TGTGCTAGTGGGGAAAATTCGGGGGAAAAACTGTTTTTT.